This T cell receptor beta chain was captured by sequencing in a study of blood T cells in healthy people across ages. This clonotype was detected only a few times. The target antigen is unknown. Every donor provided roughly 10 milliliters of peripheral blood. Notes on the study in general: A greater number of naive CD4+ cells and higher diversity distinguished long-lived donors from aged donors. Unsorted PBMC input precluded a conclusive naive versus antigen-experienced comparison.

V dropped 2 bases and J dropped 11 bases, with 18 bases sitting between them. The CDR3 contains 14 residues. A sample-barcoded 5' primer and a J-beta primer mix were used in a second PCR of roughly 7 to 12 cycles. One entry per CDR3 protein, called by TCRdb with MiXCR from the 5' RACE reads. The sample contains hundreds of thousands of distinct CDR3 sequences, around 36% of which appear only once. The receptor's source is a man aged 18 to 30 in good health. Material for sequencing was blood. This rearrangement joins TRBV12-3 or TRBV12-4 to TRBJ2-5; D gene unclear. CDR3 amino acids: CASSLSETRNEQYF. The CDR3 DNA reads as TGTGCCAGCAGTTTAAGCGAGACCCGCAATGAGCAGTACTTC.